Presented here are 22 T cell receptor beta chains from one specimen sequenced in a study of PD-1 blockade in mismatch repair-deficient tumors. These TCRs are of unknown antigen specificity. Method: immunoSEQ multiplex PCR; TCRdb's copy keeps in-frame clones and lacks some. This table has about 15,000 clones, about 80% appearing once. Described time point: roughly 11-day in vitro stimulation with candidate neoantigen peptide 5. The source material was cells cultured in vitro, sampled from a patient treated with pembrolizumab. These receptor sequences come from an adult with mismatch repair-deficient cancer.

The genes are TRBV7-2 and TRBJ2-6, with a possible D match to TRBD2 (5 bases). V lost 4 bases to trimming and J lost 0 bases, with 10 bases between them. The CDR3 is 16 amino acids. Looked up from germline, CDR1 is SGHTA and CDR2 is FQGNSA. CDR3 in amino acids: CASSSIGVSGANVLTF. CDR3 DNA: TGTGCCAGCAGCTCGATCGGGGTCTCTGGGGCCAACGTCCTGACTTTC.

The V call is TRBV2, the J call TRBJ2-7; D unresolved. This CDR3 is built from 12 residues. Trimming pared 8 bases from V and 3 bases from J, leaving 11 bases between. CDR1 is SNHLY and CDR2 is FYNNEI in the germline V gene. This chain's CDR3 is CASVPTGYEQYF. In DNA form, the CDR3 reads TGTGCCAGCGTTCCGACCGGCTACGAGCAGTACTTC.

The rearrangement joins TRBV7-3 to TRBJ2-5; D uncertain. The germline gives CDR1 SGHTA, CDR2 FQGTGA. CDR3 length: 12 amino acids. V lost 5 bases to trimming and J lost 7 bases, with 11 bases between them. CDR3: CASSDATGTQYF. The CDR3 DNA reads TGTGCCAGCAGCGATGCTACGGGGACCCAGTACTTC.

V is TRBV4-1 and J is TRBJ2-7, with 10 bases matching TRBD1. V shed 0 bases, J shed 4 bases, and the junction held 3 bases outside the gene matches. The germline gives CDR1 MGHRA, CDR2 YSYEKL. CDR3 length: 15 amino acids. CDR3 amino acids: CASSQDPGQGYEQYF. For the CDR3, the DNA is TGCGCCAGCAGCCAAGATCCGGGACAGGGGTACGAGCAGTACTTC.

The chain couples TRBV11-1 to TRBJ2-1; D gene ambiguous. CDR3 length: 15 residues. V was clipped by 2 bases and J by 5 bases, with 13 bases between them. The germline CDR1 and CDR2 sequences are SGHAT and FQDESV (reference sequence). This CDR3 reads CASSLNQLVNNEQFF. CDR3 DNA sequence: TGTGCCAGCAGCTTAAATCAGCTTGTCAACAATGAGCAGTTCTTC.

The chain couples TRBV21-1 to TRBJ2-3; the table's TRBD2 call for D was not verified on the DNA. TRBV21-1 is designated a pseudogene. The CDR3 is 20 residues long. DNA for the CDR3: TGTGCCAGCAGCAAAGCTGAGGACCTTTCTGAGCGGGGCCCACCAGATACGCAGTATTTT. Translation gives CASSKAEDLSERGPPDTQYF.

The CDR3 nucleotides read TGTGCCTGGAAGCAGGGATTTAATTCACCCCTCCACTTT. It codes for CAWKQGFNSPLHF. The rearrangement links TRBV30 to TRBJ1-6; possible D gene TRBD1, 5 bases. Germline CDR1 reads GTSNPN; CDR2 reads SVGIG (reference sequence). The germline V and J ends were trimmed by 4 bases and 6 bases, with 10 bases remaining between them. This CDR3 has 13 residues.

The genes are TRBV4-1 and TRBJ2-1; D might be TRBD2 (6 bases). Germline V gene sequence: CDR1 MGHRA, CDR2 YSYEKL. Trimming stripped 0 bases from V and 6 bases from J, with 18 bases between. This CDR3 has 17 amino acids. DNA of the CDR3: TGCGCCAGCAGCCAAGATCAGGATAGCGGTTTTCCCAATGAGCAGTTCTTC. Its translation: CASSQDQDSGFPNEQFF.

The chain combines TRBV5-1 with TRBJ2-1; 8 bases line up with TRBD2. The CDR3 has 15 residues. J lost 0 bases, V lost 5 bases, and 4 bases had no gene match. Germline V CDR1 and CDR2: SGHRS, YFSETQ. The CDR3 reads CASRSSGSSYNEQFF. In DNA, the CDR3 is TGCGCCAGCAGGTCAAGCGGGAGCTCCTACAATGAGCAGTTCTTC.

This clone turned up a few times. The DNA of the CDR3 is TGTGCCAGCAGCGTCCGGGACGGGGACACTGAAGCTTTCTTT. It encodes CASSVRDGDTEAFF. This sequence joins TRBV9 and TRBJ1-1, with TRBD1 as a possible D gene (5 bases). V was shortened by 2 bases and J by 3 bases, with 11 bases between the two germline ends. This CDR3 has 14 amino acids. Germline CDR1 SGDLS, CDR2 YYNGEE.

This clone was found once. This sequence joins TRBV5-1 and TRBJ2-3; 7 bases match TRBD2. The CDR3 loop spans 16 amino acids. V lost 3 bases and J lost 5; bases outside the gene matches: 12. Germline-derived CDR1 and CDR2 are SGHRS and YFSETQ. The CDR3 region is CASSWLGGRTGDTQYF. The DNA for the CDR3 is TGCGCCAGCAGCTGGTTGGGGGGGAGGACCGGAGATACGCAGTATTTT.

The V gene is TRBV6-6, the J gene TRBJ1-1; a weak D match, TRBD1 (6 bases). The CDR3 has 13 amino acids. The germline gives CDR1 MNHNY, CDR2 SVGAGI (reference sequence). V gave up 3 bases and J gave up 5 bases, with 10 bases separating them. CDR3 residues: CASSYEGGTEAFF. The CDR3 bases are TGTGCCAGCAGTTATGAAGGGGGAACTGAAGCTTTCTTT.

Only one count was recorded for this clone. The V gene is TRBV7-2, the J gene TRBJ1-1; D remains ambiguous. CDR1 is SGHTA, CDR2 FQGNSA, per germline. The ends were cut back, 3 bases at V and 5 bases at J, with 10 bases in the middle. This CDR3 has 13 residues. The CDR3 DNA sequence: TGTGCCAGCAGCTTTCGCAGAGGGACTGAAGCTTTCTTT. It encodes CASSFRRGTEAFF.

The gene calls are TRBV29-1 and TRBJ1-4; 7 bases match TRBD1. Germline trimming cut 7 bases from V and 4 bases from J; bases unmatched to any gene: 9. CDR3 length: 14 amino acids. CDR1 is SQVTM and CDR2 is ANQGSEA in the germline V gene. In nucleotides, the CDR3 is TGCAGCGCCACGGCCGGGACAGTTAATGAAAAACTGTTTTTT. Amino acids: CSATAGTVNEKLFF. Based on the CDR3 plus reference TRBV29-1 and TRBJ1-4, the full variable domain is SAVISQKPSRDICQRGTSLTIQCQVDSQVTMMFWYRQQPGQSLTLIATANQGSEATYESGFVIDKFPISRPNLTFSTLTVSNMSPEDSSIYLCSATAGTVNEKLFFGSGTQLSVL.

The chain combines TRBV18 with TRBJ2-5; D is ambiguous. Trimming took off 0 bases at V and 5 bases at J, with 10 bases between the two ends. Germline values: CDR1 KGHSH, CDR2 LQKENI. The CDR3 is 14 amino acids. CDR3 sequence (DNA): TGTGCCAGCTCACCACCCGCAAGCCGGGAGACCCAGTACTTC. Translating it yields CASSPPASRETQYF.

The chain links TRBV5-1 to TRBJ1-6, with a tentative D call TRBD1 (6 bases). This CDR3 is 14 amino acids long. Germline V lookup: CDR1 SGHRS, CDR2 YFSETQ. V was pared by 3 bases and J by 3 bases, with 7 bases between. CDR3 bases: TGCGCCAGCAGCTCGGGACACTATAATTCACCCCTCCACTTT. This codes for CASSSGHYNSPLHF.

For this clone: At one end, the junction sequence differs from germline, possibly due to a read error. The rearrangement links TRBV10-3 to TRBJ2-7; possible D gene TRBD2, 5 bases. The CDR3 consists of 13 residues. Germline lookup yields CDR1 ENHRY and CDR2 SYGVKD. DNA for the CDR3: TGTGCCACCGGGGTCCCTTCGTCCTCCGAGCAGTACTTC. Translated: CATGVPSSSEQYF.

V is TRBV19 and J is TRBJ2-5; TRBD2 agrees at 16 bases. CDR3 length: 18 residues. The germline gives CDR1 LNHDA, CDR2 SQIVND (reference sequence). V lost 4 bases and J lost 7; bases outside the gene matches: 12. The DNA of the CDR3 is TGTGCCAGTAGTACCTCGACCGGGACTAGCGGGAGGGGAGGGACCCAGTACTTC. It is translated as CASSTSTGTSGRGGTQYF.

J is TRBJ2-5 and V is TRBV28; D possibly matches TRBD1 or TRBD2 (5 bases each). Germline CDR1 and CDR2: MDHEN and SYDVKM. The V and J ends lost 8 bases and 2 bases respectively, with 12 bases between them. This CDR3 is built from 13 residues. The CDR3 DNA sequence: TGTGCCAGCCGGGACGGCTTTCAAGAGACCCAGTACTTC. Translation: CASRDGFQETQYF.

For the CDR3, the DNA is TGTGCCAGCAGCCTAGCGGGAGGGCAAGATACGCAGTATTTT. Amino acid sequence: CASSLAGGQDTQYF. The J gene is TRBJ2-3, the V gene TRBV9, with 12 bases identical to TRBD2. The ends lost 4 bases at V and 5 bases at J; junction bases unmatched: 2. In germline, CDR1 is SGDLS, CDR2 YYNGEE. CDR3 size: 14 residues.

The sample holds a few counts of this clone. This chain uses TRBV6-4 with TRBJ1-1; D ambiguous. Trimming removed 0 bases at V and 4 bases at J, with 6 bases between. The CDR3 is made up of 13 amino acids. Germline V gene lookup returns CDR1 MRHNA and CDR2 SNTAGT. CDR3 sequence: CASSDSPLTEAFF. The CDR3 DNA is TGTGCCAGCAGTGACTCTCCCCTCACTGAAGCTTTCTTT.

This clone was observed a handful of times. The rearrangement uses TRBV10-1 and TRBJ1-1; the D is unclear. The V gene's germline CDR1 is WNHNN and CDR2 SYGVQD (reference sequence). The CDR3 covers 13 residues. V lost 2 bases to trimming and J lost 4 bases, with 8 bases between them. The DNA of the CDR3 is TGCGCCAGCAGTGAGGGGGTGGGCACTGAAGCTTTCTTT. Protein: CASSEGVGTEAFF.